This record looks at one T cell receptor beta chain sequence and its context. This sample was included in a study of blood T cell repertoires in COVID-19. Measured with immunoSEQ multiplex PCR; TCRdb has only the in-frame clones, and not every one. The data hold 120,000 or so clones, with over 80% observed a single time. CDR3 length equals 15 residues. The germline CDR1 and CDR2 sequences are LNHDA and SQIVND (reference sequence). Germline trimming cut 2 bases from V and 3 bases from J; bases unmatched to any gene: 7. The sample consisted of peripheral blood. The receptor's source is a woman in her seventies with acute or convalescent COVID-19. The chain combines TRBV19 with TRBJ2-7; 7 bases map to TRBD1. The CDR3 coding sequence is TGTGCCAGTAGTATAACGACAGGGATATTCTACGAGCAGTACTTC. Protein: CASSITTGIFYEQYF.